One sample yielded the 18 T cell receptor beta chains listed below, sequenced in a study of cytomegalovirus exposure and HLA in healthy donors. The study ran its PCR with 60 Vbeta and 13 Jbeta primers. The repertoire was sequenced with immunoSEQ multiplex PCR; TCRdb's copy has only in-frame clones and lacks some. The profile covers roughly 100,000 clones, with roughly 80% appearing a single time and 6.9% taken by the ten largest. Sequenced input: PBMCs. The receptors originated from a man younger than 40 in good health and CMV-seropositive.

The chain employs TRBV5-6 and TRBJ2-3; 9 bases match TRBD2. The CDR3 consists of 16 residues. Trimming took 2 bases from V and 4 from J; bases not matched to a gene: 8. CDR1 SGHDT and CDR2 YYEEEE come from the germline V gene. CDR3 DNA sequence: TGTGCCAGCAGCTTTATGCGGGGGGGCGTCGCAGATACGCAGTATTTT. It yields the protein CASSFMRGGVADTQYF. The whole variable domain, remainder taken from reference TRBV5-6 and TRBJ2-3, is DAGVTQSPTHLIKTRGQQVTLRCSPKSGHDTVSWYQQALGQGPQFIFQYYEEEERQRGNFPDRFSGHQFPNYSSELNVNALLLGDSALYLCASSFMRGGVADTQYFGPGTRLTVL.

J is TRBJ2-1 and V is TRBV6-1, with D possibly TRBD2 on 5 matching bases. Germline loops: CDR1 MNHNS, CDR2 SASEGT. Trimming took 4 bases from V and 3 from J, leaving 16 bases between them. The CDR3 is 16 amino acids. As DNA, the CDR3 is TGTGCCAGCAGTGGGGGAGTGCGGGTCGACTACAATGAGCAGTTCTTC. Translated: CASSGGVRVDYNEQFF.

The CDR3 region is CSVEVPTSGDDNEQFF. CDR3 sequence (DNA): TGCAGCGTTGAAGTCCCAACTAGCGGGGACGACAATGAGCAGTTCTTC. The gene calls are TRBV29-1 and TRBJ2-1; 10 bases align to TRBD2. Germline V gene data show CDR1 as SQVTM and CDR2 as ANQGSEA. V trimming: 1 base; J trimming: 5 bases; junction bases outside the gene matches: 8. There are 16 residues in the CDR3.

The V gene is TRBV4-1, the J gene TRBJ1-2; a possible D gene is TRBD1 (6 bases). V was cut by 4 bases and J by 8 bases, with 20 bases left in between. This CDR3 has 15 amino acids. CDR1 MGHRA and CDR2 YSYEKL come from the germline V gene. In nucleotides, the CDR3 is TGCGCCAGCAGCCTCCGGGAGGGGGGGGGTAACGGCTACACCTTC. This gives the protein CASSLREGGGNGYTF.

V usage is TRBV30 and J usage is TRBJ2-2; D is possibly TRBD2 (6 bases). Germline V gene sequence: CDR1 GTSNPN, CDR2 SVGIG (reference sequence). V lost 4 bases and J lost 0, with 12 bases in between. The CDR3 contains 15 residues. The DNA of the CDR3 is TGTGCCTGGATGTACGGGGGAGCGAACACCGGGGAGCTGTTTTTT. Translation gives CAWMYGGANTGELFF. The complete variable domain, with remaining parts taken from reference TRBV30 and TRBJ2-2, reads SQTIHQWPATLVQPVGSPLSLECTVEGTSNPNLYWYRQAAGRGLQLLFYSVGIGQISSEVPQNLSASRPQDRQFILSSKKLLLSDSGFYLCAWMYGGANTGELFFGEGSRLTVL.

This chain joins TRBV5-5 and TRBJ2-5; 10 positions match TRBD2. The CDR3 is 15 residues long. The V segment lost 0 bases and the J segment 1 base; nucleotides outside the gene matches: 0. Germline-derived CDR1 and CDR2 are SGHKS and YYEKEE (reference sequence). The CDR3 DNA sequence: TGTGCCAGCAGCTTGGCTAGCGGGGGCCAAGAGACCCAGTACTTC. This codes for CASSLASGGQETQYF.

The J gene is TRBJ1-2, the V gene TRBV27, with 7 nucleotides matching TRBD1. CDR1 MNHEY and CDR2 SMNVEV come from the germline V gene (reference sequence). The CDR3 loop spans 13 amino acids. Losses at the gene ends were 2 bases for V and 6 bases for J; bases not matched to a gene: 3. The DNA of the CDR3 is TGTGCCAGCAGTTTAAAGGGGGCGAATGGCTACACCTTC. Its translation: CASSLKGANGYTF.

The rearrangement links TRBV27 to TRBJ1-1, with a weak D call TRBD1 (5 bases). Per germline, CDR1 MNHEY and CDR2 SMNVEV (reference sequence). V was cut by 5 bases and J by 0 bases, with 10 bases left in between. The CDR3 is made up of 14 amino acids. The CDR3 loop is CASSLPGLNTEAFF. Written as DNA, the CDR3 is TGTGCCAGCAGTCTCCCAGGGTTGAACACTGAAGCTTTCTTT.

J is TRBJ1-2 and V is TRBV7-2; TRBD1 is a possible D gene (5 bases). V lost 0 bases and J 2 bases, leaving 16 bases between the germline ends. Germline V gene lookup returns CDR1 SGHTA and CDR2 FQGNSA. The CDR3 length is 17 residues. The CDR3 DNA sequence: TGTGCCAGCAGCTTAGCGGCCCCCCAGGGCACCAACTATGGCTACACCTTC. Translated, it gives CASSLAAPQGTNYGYTF.

The V call is TRBV10-3, the J call TRBJ1-5; D is undetermined. This CDR3 has 15 residues. Germline loops: CDR1 ENHRY, CDR2 SYGVKD. The V gene lost 8 bases and the J gene lost 0 bases, with 14 bases spanning the gap. Written as DNA, the CDR3 is TGTGCCATCTCCGAGGGAGGGTTTAGCAATCAGCCCCAGCATTTT. The encoded protein is CAISEGGFSNQPQHF.

The chain combines TRBV21-1 with TRBJ1-2. TRBV21-1 is a pseudogene. This CDR3 has 16 residues. CDR3 coding DNA: TGTGCCAGCAGCAAATTTAGGGAGCCCAGCCTCCATGGCTACACCTTC. This gives the protein CASSKFREPSLHGYTF.

The rearrangement joins TRBV4-1 to TRBJ2-7; D possibly corresponds to TRBD1 (6 bases). CDR3 length: 15 residues. V lost 2 bases and J lost 6, with 17 bases in between. CDR1 and CDR2 (germline): MGHRA, YSYEKL. CDR3 protein: CASSQPQGRGVEQYF. DNA for the CDR3: TGCGCCAGCAGCCAACCCCAAGGCAGGGGTGTCGAGCAGTACTTC.

This chain links TRBV6-1 with TRBJ2-3, with 8 bases lining up with TRBD2. J lost 6 bases, V lost 4 bases, and 15 bases had no gene match. Germline lookup yields CDR1 MNHNS and CDR2 SASEGT. This CDR3 spans 17 amino acids. The CDR3 DNA reads as TGTGCCAGCAGTGGCCGGGGGGGGGCATACGATACGGATACGCAGTATTTT. It codes for CASSGRGGAYDTDTQYF.

The genes are TRBV12-5 and TRBJ2-5, with a tentative D call TRBD2 (6 bases). Trimming pared 7 bases from V and 4 bases from J, leaving 19 bases between. Germline assignment: CDR1 LGHNT and CDR2 FRNRAP. The CDR3 runs to 15 residues. The CDR3 sequence is CASAQDAGFRETQYF. CDR3 nucleotide sequence: TGTGCTAGTGCCCAGGATGCGGGGTTCAGAGAGACCCAGTACTTC.

The chain combines TRBV11-2 with TRBJ2-3; 9 bases are shared with TRBD2. This CDR3 region has 15 residues. The germline gives CDR1 SGHAT, CDR2 FQNNGV. Trimming cost V 5 bases and J 4 bases; bases outside gene matches: 7. The CDR3 DNA is TGTGCCAGCAGCGACCGGCGGGGGGGCGCAGATACGCAGTATTTT. Encoded protein: CASSDRRGGADTQYF.

This clone came up once. The chain joins TRBV4-1 to TRBJ2-7; D may be TRBD1 (5 bases). The CDR3 loop spans 15 amino acids. Germline V gene data show CDR1 as MGHRA and CDR2 as YSYEKL. Between the trimmed V and J ends, which lost 0 bases and 2 bases, there was a span of 11 bases. The CDR3 loop reads CASSQEPGPPYEQYF. The CDR3 nucleotides read TGCGCCAGCAGCCAAGAACCAGGGCCCCCCTACGAGCAGTACTTC.

The chain has TRBV9 and TRBJ1-4, with D possibly being TRBD1 (6 bases). V was clipped by 0 bases and J by 2 bases, with 11 bases between them. Germline assignment: CDR1 SGDLS and CDR2 YYNGEE. The CDR3 is 16 residues long. CDR3 amino acids: CASSVGGGRTNEKLFF. For the CDR3, the DNA is TGTGCCAGCAGCGTAGGAGGGGGACGGACTAATGAAAAACTGTTTTTT.

The chain is built from TRBV7-6 and TRBJ1-5, with TRBD1 identical over 9 bases. The CDR3 sequence is 15 residues long. Looked up from germline, CDR1 is SGHVS and CDR2 is FNYEAQ. The junction had 4 bases not matched to a gene; V was cut back by 1 base and J by 6 bases. The CDR3 reads CASSLGTGDGQPQHF. The CDR3 DNA reads TGTGCCAGCAGCTTAGGGACAGGGGATGGTCAGCCCCAGCATTTT.